The text below deals with one TCR beta chain. This sample was included in a study of blood T cell repertoires in COVID-19. Study in general: The United States, Italy and Spain supplied acute and convalescent COVID-19 samples.

This table comes from immunoSEQ multiplex PCR, and its TCRdb copy is limited to in-frame clones, with some not included. Here the sample spans 200,000 to 250,000 clones, 75% to 85% being singletons. The CDR3 totals 14 residues. Germline assignment: CDR1 SGHTA and CDR2 FQGNSA. V lost 3 bases to trimming and J lost 5 bases; unmatched junction nucleotides: 5. Sequencing used peripheral blood. This TCR came from a human donor in a cohort sampled during active COVID-19. This chain uses TRBV7-2 with TRBJ1-1, with 8 bases fitting TRBD1. DNA for the CDR3: TGTGCCAGCAGCTTGGACAGGGCGAGGACTGAAGCTTTCTTT. Translation gives CASSLDRARTEAFF. The entire variable domain, with the rest obtained from reference TRBV7-2 and TRBJ1-1, is as follows: GAGVSQSPSNKVTEKGKDVELRCDPISGHTALYWYRQSLGQGLEFLIYFQGNSAPDKSGLPSDRFSAERTGGSVSTLTIQRTQQEDSAVYLCASSLDRARTEAFFGQGTRLTVV.